These 9 T cell receptor beta chains share one sample of origin, sequenced in a study of shared clonotypes between healthy human individuals. Data came from immunoSEQ multiplex PCR; TCRdb stores just in-frame clones and leaves some out. The sample carries roughly 510,000 clones, nearly 80% recorded once. Sequencing was done on a sample of PBMCs. These receptors all come from a middle-aged woman in good health. Some clones in this sample may be carry-over from other donors' samples.

The chain is built from TRBV19 and TRBJ1-5; 7 nucleotides match TRBD1. V lost 9 bases and J lost 6; bases outside the gene matches: 8. Per germline, CDR1 LNHDA and CDR2 SQIVND (reference sequence). This CDR3 spans 13 amino acids. DNA for the CDR3: TGTGCCAGCACGGACAGGCCCGGTCAGCCCCAGCATTTT. Its protein product is CASTDRPGQPQHF.

The V call is TRBV2, the J call TRBJ1-3; possible D gene TRBD1, 5 bases. This CDR3 has 14 residues. With 4 bases removed from V and 4 bases from J, the gap between germline ends came to 11 bases. Germline values: CDR1 SNHLY, CDR2 FYNNEI. The CDR3 sequence: CASSGLGAGNTIYF. The CDR3 nucleotides read TGTGCCAGCAGTGGTCTTGGGGCGGGAAACACCATATATTTT.

The genes are TRBV7-2 and TRBJ2-7; D possibly corresponds to TRBD1 (7 bases). The germline gives CDR1 SGHTA, CDR2 FQGNSA. Trimming took off 5 bases at V and 5 bases at J, with 31 bases between the two ends. The CDR3 covers 19 residues. The CDR3, as DNA: TGTGCCAGCAGCCGTAGGAGGGGGCAGCCCCGGGACGGCCCCCACGAGCAGTACTTC. Translated, it gives CASSRRRGQPRDGPHEQYF.

On this clone: Other DNA sequences within the sample encode an identical CDR3. This chain connects TRBV7-9 to TRBJ1-1; D unresolved. In germline, CDR1 is SEHNR, CDR2 FQNEAQ (reference sequence). The V end lost 5 bases, the J end lost 2 bases, and 6 bases lay between the germline ends. The CDR3 extends over 12 amino acids. The CDR3 nucleotides read TGTGCCAGCAGCCTAGTTAACACTGAAGCTTTCTTT. Residues: CASSLVNTEAFF.

Details on this clone: This is likely an artifact of a read error, given a far larger clone one base away. The chain employs TRBV5-1 and TRBJ2-5; maybe TRBD2 (6 bases). Germline values: CDR1 SGHRS, CDR2 YFSETQ. The CDR3 is 15 amino acids. The chain's CDR3 is CVSSTSFGGGRAQYF. CDR3 in DNA: TGCGTCAGCAGCACCTCATTCGGGGGTGGAAGGGCCCAGTACTTC. Using reference TRBV5-1 and TRBJ2-5 for the parts outside the CDR3, the full variable domain is KAGVTQTPRYLIKTRGQQVTLSCSPISGHRSVSWYQQTPGQGLQFLFEYFSETQRNKGNFPGRFSGRQFSNSRSEMNVSTLELGDSALYLCVSSTSFGGGRAQYFGPGTRLLVL.

This clone was detected only a few times. This specimen includes other DNA sequences encoding the same CDR3. V is TRBV18 and J is TRBJ2-1, with a possible D match to TRBD1 (6 bases). Trimming stripped 3 bases from V and 3 bases from J, with 9 bases between. Germline CDR1 reads KGHSH; CDR2 reads LQKENI. CDR3 length: 14 residues. CDR3 in DNA: TGTGCCAGCTCACCCCTGGACAGCTACAATGAGCAGTTCTTC. Translating gives CASSPLDSYNEQFF.

This rearrangement joins TRBV9 to TRBJ2-7, with 7 bases fitting TRBD1. J gave up 6 bases and V 0 bases, and 9 bases lay outside the gene matches. The CDR3 sequence is 15 residues long. CDR1 and CDR2 (germline): SGDLS, YYNGEE. The CDR3 DNA reads TGTGCCAGCAGCGTAGGCCCGGAAAGGGGGCGCGAGCAGTACTTC. It is translated as CASSVGPERGREQYF.

This clone was counted between two and nine times. The chain couples TRBV27 to TRBJ1-1; D possibly corresponds to TRBD1 (5 bases). The CDR3 loop spans 16 amino acids. V shed 5 bases and J shed 0 bases, with 16 bases lying between them. Germline V lookup: CDR1 MNHEY, CDR2 SMNVEV (reference sequence). CDR3 sequence reads: CASSLSPGLLNTEAFF. The CDR3 DNA sequence: TGTGCCAGCAGTCTGAGTCCGGGACTCCTGAACACTGAAGCTTTCTTT.

The CDR3 region is CASSSRDRALGEQFF. DNA for the CDR3: TGTGCCAGCAGCTCTCGGGACAGGGCCCTAGGTGAGCAGTTCTTC. The gene calls are TRBV7-8 and TRBJ2-1; 9 bases fit TRBD1. Germline values: CDR1 SGHVS, CDR2 FQNEAQ. With 4 bases clipped from V and 9 bases from J, the junction kept 10 bases outside the gene matches. The CDR3 extends over 15 amino acids.